The rows below give T cell receptor beta chains drawn from one sample of a study of shared clonotypes between healthy human individuals. Repertoires were generated with immunoSEQ multiplex PCR, while TCRdb's copy carries only in-frame clones and drops some. The sample lists some 1,100,000 clones; about 84% were seen once. The specimen sequenced was memory CD4+ T cells from PBMCs. Receptor source: a man between 18 and 29 years old in good health. Some clones in this sample may be carry-over from other donors' samples. Each CDR3 is given with its conserved first and last residue. The D gene is left open where the match is weak. Size values are once, few and many counts, or a class for expanded clones, and some rows have none.

abundance	v_gene	j_gene	d_gene	len	CDR3aa	CDR3nt
NA	TRBV7-2	TRBJ1-2	NA	12	CASSSTRAGYTF	TGTGCCAGCAGCTCAACTAGGGCTGGCTACACCTTC
NA	TRBV28	TRBJ2-2	NA	13	CASSLYGAGELFF	TGTGCCAGCAGTTTATATGGGGCCGGGGAGCTGTTTTTT
NA	TRBV27	TRBJ1-4	NA	14	CASSMGRRGEKLFF	TGTGCCAGCAGTATGGGGCGGAGGGGTGAAAAACTGTTTTTT
NA	TRBV18	TRBJ2-3	TRBD2	16	CASSPRLAGAGDTQYF	TGTGCCAGCTCACCACGGCTAGCGGGAGCAGGGGATACGCAGTATTTT
NA	TRBV4-3	TRBJ1-3	TRBD1	16	CASSRLTGGVGNTIYF	TGCGCCAGCAGCCGCCTGACAGGGGGGGTTGGAAACACCATATATTTT
NA	TRBV6-1	TRBJ2-7	TRBD2	14	CASSSRAGRGEQYF	TGTGCCAGCAGTTCGAGAGCGGGAAGAGGCGAGCAGTACTTC
few	TRBV7-2	TRBJ2-1	TRBD1	16	CASSSRTGAGYNEQFF	TGTGCCAGCAGCAGCCGGACAGGGGCGGGGTACAATGAGCAGTTCTTC
NA	TRBV6-6	TRBJ1-1	NA	14	CASSPRGGGTEAFF	TGTGCCAGCAGTCCGCGCGGGGGTGGAACTGAAGCTTTCTTT
NA	TRBV27	TRBJ2-2	NA	16	CASSLRPGVNTGELFF	TGTGCCAGCAGTCTACGACCGGGGGTTAACACCGGGGAGCTGTTTTTT
NA	TRBV12-1	TRBJ2-7	NA	15	CASSFASGRGYEQYF	TGTGCCAGCAGCTTTGCGTCCGGGAGAGGCTACGAGCAGTACTTC
NA	TRBV11-3	TRBJ1-1	NA	15	CASSQSGGAGTEAFF	TGTGCCAGCAGCCAGAGCGGGGGGGCTGGCACTGAAGCTTTCTTT
once	TRBV18	TRBJ2-7	TRBD1	15	CASSPRTGGLYEQYF	TGTGCCAGCTCACCAAGGACAGGGGGACTCTACGAGCAGTACTTC